Each of the 10 T cell receptor beta chains below was sequenced from the same sample in a study of T cell repertoires in cytomegalovirus infection. These receptors lack a known antigen. TCRdb reprocessed the reads via MiXCR and lists one record per CDR3 protein. In the table there are about 69,000 distinct CDR3 sequences, about 26% of which are singletons. Sample: CD8+ T cells from cultured PBMCs, taken from culture after CMV antigen stimulation. These receptors all come from a human donor in good health (CMV status not recorded). Some clones in this sample may be carry-over from other donors' samples.

This clonotype was counted between two and nine times. V gene TRBV15 combines with J gene TRBJ2-1; 11 bases fit TRBD2. This CDR3 contains 19 residues. CDR1 and CDR2 from the germline V gene are LNHNV and YYDKDF (reference sequence). After removal of 3 bases from V and 2 bases from J, the junction contained 12 bases not matched to a gene. The DNA of the CDR3 is TGTGCCACCAGCAGCGCACTACCTCTAGCGGGAGGTCCCTACAATGAGCAGTTCTTC. It is translated as CATSSALPLAGGPYNEQFF.

The chain is built from TRBV29-1 and TRBJ2-7, with 7 bases matching TRBD2. Trimming cost V 5 bases and J 7 bases; bases outside gene matches: 11. Germline-derived CDR1 and CDR2 are SQVTM and ANQGSEA. The CDR3 runs to 13 residues. The CDR3 nucleotides read TGCAGCGTTTTAGGCGGGCCAGCGGGGGAGCAGTACTTC. Translated: CSVLGGPAGEQYF.

CDR3 amino acids: CASSQDHGQEYEQYF. CDR3 bases: TGCGCCAGCAGCCAAGATCATGGACAAGAATACGAGCAGTACTTC. The chain recombines TRBV4-3 with TRBJ2-7, with a weak D call TRBD1 (5 bases). Germline CDR1 reads LGHNA; CDR2 reads YSLEER. The germline V and J ends were trimmed by 0 bases and 4 bases, with 13 bases remaining between them. The CDR3 totals 15 residues.

In this sample, this clonotype turned up a few times. The chain carries TRBV7-2 and TRBJ1-6; no definite D call. Germline V gene data show CDR1 as SGHTA and CDR2 as FQGNSA. Deletions cut 1 base from V and 9 bases from J, with 10 bases between. The CDR3 spans 14 residues. In DNA form, the CDR3 reads TGTGCCAGCAGCTTAGGGCCTCAAAGTTCACCCCTCCACTTT. The encoded protein is CASSLGPQSSPLHF. Together with reference TRBV7-2 and TRBJ1-6, the CDR3 gives the full variable domain: GAGVSQSPSNKVTEKGKDVELRCDPISGHTALYWYRQSLGQGLEFLIYFQGNSAPDKSGLPSDRFSAERTGGSVSTLTIQRTQQEDSAVYLCASSLGPQSSPLHFGNGTRLTVT.

CDR3 protein: CASSVRGGDYQPQHF. CDR3 nucleotides: TGTGCCAGTAGCGTTAGGGGGGGGGATTATCAGCCCCAGCATTTT. The V and J genes are TRBV19 and TRBJ1-5, with D possibly being TRBD1 (6 bases). This CDR3 spans 15 amino acids. Germline V lookup: CDR1 LNHDA, CDR2 SQIVND (reference sequence). Trimming removed 6 bases at V and 5 bases at J, with 17 bases between. Full variable domain (missing parts from reference TRBV19 and TRBJ1-5): DGGITQSPKYLFRKEGQNVTLSCEQNLNHDAMYWYRQDPGQGLRLIYYSQIVNDFQKGDIAEGYSVSREKKESFPLTVTSAQKNPTAFYLCASSVRGGDYQPQHFGDGTRLSIL.

CDR3 DNA sequence: TGTGCCAGTAGCCCACGGAGGGGGACGGACTATGGCTACACCTTC. This translates into CASSPRRGTDYGYTF. This sequence joins TRBV19 and TRBJ1-2; D perhaps matches TRBD1 (6 bases). The CDR3 is 15 amino acids. V was pared by 6 bases and J by 3 bases, with 17 bases between. Germline V CDR1 and CDR2: LNHDA, SQIVND (reference sequence). Complete variable domain (other parts from reference TRBV19 and TRBJ1-2): DGGITQSPKYLFRKEGQNVTLSCEQNLNHDAMYWYRQDPGQGLRLIYYSQIVNDFQKGDIAEGYSVSREKKESFPLTVTSAQKNPTAFYLCASSPRRGTDYGYTFGSGTRLTVV.

The chain couples TRBV20-1 to TRBJ1-3, with 7 nucleotides matching TRBD1. The V segment lost 6 bases and the J segment 3 bases; nucleotides outside the gene matches: 2. Looked up from germline, CDR1 is DFQATT and CDR2 is SNEGSKA (reference sequence). The CDR3 spans 12 residues. For the CDR3, the DNA is TGCAGTGCAAGGGACAGTGGAAACACCATATATTTT. Protein product: CSARDSGNTIYF.

The rearrangement joins TRBV7-2 to TRBJ2-7; weak D call: TRBD1 (5 bases). The CDR3 totals 15 residues. Germline assignment: CDR1 SGHTA and CDR2 FQGNSA. The V end was cut by 5 bases, the J end by 0 bases, with 14 bases between. The CDR3 region has the DNA TGTGCCAGCAGCGTTGACAGTCCCAGCTCCTACGAGCAGTACTTC. It is translated as CASSVDSPSSYEQYF.

J is TRBJ2-1 and V is TRBV13; possible D gene TRBD2, 6 bases. From germline, CDR1 is PRHDT and CDR2 FYEKMQ (reference sequence). The CDR3 consists of 15 residues. Trimming left V 0 bases short and J 3 bases short, with 9 bases between. Here the CDR3 DNA reads TGTGCCAGCAGCTTAGGTCGGACTAACTACAATGAGCAGTTCTTC. It yields the protein CASSLGRTNYNEQFF.

This chain joins TRBV18 and TRBJ1-1, with D hard to call. Trimming removed 6 bases at V and 7 bases at J, with 9 bases between. Germline V CDR1 and CDR2: KGHSH, LQKENI. The CDR3 has 11 amino acids. The CDR3 DNA reads TGTGCCAGCTCCCACAATATTGAAGCTTTCTTT. This translates into CASSHNIEAFF.